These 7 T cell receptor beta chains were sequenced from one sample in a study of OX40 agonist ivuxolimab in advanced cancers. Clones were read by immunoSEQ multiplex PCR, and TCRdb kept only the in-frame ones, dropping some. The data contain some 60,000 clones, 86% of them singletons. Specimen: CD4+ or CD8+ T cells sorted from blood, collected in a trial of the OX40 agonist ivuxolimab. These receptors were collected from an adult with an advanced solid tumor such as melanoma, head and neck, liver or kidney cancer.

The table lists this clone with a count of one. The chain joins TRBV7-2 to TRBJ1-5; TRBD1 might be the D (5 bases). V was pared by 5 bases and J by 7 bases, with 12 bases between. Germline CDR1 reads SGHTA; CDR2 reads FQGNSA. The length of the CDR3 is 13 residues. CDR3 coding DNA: TGTGCCAGCAGCCCCGGGGGGAGGCAGCCCCAGCATTTT. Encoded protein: CASSPGGRQPQHF.

Here the CDR3 reads CASSIRDRAYEQYF. The CDR3 DNA is TGCGCCAGCAGCATCCGGGACAGAGCGTACGAGCAGTACTTC. The chain employs TRBV5-1 and TRBJ2-7; 7 bases map to TRBD1. This CDR3 is 14 amino acids long. The V segment lost 4 bases and the J segment 4 bases; nucleotides outside the gene matches: 8. Germline V gene lookup returns CDR1 SGHRS and CDR2 YFSETQ.

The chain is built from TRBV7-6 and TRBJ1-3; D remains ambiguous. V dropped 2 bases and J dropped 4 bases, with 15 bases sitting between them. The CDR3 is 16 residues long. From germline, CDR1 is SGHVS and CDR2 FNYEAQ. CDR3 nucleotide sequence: TGTGCCAGCAGCTTACTTCCTGCGGCAGGCGGAAACACCATATATTTT. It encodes CASSLLPAAGGNTIYF.

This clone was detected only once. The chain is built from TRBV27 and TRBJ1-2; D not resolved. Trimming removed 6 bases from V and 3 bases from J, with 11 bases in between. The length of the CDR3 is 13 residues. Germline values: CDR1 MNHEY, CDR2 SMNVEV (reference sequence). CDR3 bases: TGTGCCAGCAGCCGCGGAGGGCACTATGGCTACACCTTC. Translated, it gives CASSRGGHYGYTF.

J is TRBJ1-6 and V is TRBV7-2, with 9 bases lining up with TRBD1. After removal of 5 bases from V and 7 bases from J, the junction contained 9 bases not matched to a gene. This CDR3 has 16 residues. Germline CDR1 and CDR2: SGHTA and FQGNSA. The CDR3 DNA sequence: TGTGCCAGCAGCCCGGGACAGGGATCGAGAAATTCACCCCTCCACTTT. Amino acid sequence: CASSPGQGSRNSPLHF.

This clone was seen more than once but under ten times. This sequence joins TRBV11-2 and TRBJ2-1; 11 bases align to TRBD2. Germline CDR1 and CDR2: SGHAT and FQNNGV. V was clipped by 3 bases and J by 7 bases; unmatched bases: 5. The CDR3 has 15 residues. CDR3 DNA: TGTGCCAGCAGCTTGACTAGCGGGACCCAGAATGAGCAGTTCTTC. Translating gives CASSLTSGTQNEQFF.

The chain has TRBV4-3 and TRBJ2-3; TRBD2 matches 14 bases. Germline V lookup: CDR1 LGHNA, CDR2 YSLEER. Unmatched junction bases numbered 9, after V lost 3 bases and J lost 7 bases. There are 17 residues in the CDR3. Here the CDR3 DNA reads TGCGCCAGCAGCCACCTTTGGACTAGCGGGAGGATAAATACGCAGTATTTT. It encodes CASSHLWTSGRINTQYF.